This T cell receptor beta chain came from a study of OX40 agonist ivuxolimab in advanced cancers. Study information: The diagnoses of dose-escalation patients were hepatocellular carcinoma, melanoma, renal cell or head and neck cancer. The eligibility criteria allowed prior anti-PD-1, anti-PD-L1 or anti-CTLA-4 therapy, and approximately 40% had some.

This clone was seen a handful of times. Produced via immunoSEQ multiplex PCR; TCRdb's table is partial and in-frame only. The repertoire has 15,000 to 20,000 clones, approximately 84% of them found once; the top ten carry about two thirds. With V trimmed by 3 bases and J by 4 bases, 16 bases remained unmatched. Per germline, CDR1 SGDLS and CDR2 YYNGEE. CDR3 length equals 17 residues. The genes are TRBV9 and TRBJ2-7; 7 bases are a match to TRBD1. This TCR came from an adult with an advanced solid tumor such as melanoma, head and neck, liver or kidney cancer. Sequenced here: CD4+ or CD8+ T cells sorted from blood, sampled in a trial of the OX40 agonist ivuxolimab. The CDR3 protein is CASSEFESPGTEYEQYF. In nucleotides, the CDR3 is TGTGCCAGCAGCGAGTTCGAAAGCCCCGGGACAGAATACGAGCAGTACTTC.